These 26 T cell receptor beta chains share one sample of origin, sequenced in a study of OX40 agonist ivuxolimab in advanced cancers. Repertoires were generated with immunoSEQ multiplex PCR, while TCRdb's copy carries only in-frame clones and drops some. The sample includes tens of thousands of clones, about 82% of them seen just once. The sequenced sample was CD4+ or CD8+ T cells sorted from blood, obtained in a trial of the OX40 agonist ivuxolimab. These receptors were taken from an adult with an advanced solid tumor such as melanoma, head and neck, liver or kidney cancer.

CDR3 coding DNA: TGCGCCAGCAGCCGAGATAGCCCAGATACGCAGTATTTT. Its translation is CASSRDSPDTQYF. This chain connects TRBV4-3 to TRBJ2-3; D remains ambiguous. Germline CDR1 is LGHNA and CDR2 is YSLEER. Trimming stripped 4 bases from V and 4 bases from J, with 9 bases between. The CDR3 is 13 amino acids.

The chain joins TRBV5-1 to TRBJ2-4, with 9 nucleotides matching TRBD1. Germline V gives CDR1 SGHRS, CDR2 YFSETQ. The length of the CDR3 is 18 residues. V trimming: 6 bases; J trimming: 2 bases; junction bases outside the gene matches: 15. The CDR3 DNA is TGCGCCAGCACCCGCACAGGGGGCGATTGGGGACCCAAAAACATTCAGTACTTC. It translates to CASTRTGGDWGPKNIQYF.

This chain uses TRBV7-8 with TRBJ2-1; 11 bases line up with TRBD2. Germline CDR1 is SGHVS and CDR2 is FQNEAQ. Trimming at V came to 5 bases and at J to 5 bases, leaving 8 bases not matched to a gene. The length of the CDR3 is 16 residues. The CDR3 sequence: CASSPLGSGRDNEQFF. CDR3 sequence (DNA): TGTGCCAGCAGCCCTCTAGGTAGCGGGAGGGACAATGAGCAGTTCTTC.

The rearrangement links TRBV19 to TRBJ2-1; possible D gene TRBD2, 7 bases. The germline V gene encodes CDR1 LNHDA and CDR2 SQIVND (reference sequence). The CDR3 is made up of 17 amino acids. The ends were cut back, 5 bases at V and 3 bases at J, with 20 bases in the middle. The CDR3 DNA follows: TGTGCCAGTAGTTACCGGGGGGCACAGGCACTCTACAATGAGCAGTTCTTC. It yields the protein CASSYRGAQALYNEQFF.

For the CDR3, the DNA is TGTGCCAGCAGCGACCGGGACTATCGGTTCCTTGTTAAGCAGTTCTTC. Its translation: CASSDRDYRFLVKQFF. This chain joins TRBV5-6 and TRBJ2-1, with 7 bases aligning to TRBD2. The CDR3 totals 16 residues. Losses at the gene ends were 4 bases for V and 11 bases for J; bases not matched to a gene: 18. Germline V gene sequence: CDR1 SGHDT, CDR2 YYEEEE.

This chain uses TRBV5-1 with TRBJ1-2, with D perhaps matching TRBD1 (5 bases). Germline lookup yields CDR1 SGHRS and CDR2 YFSETQ. Trimming stripped 4 bases from V and 4 bases from J, with 8 bases between. The CDR3 extends over 12 amino acids. Written as DNA, the CDR3 is TGCGCCAGCAGCGCGGACATCTATGGCTACACCTTC. Its protein product is CASSADIYGYTF.

This chain joins TRBV6-5 and TRBJ2-5, with TRBD2 matching 9 bases. The DNA end lines up better with TRBJ2-7; the J call may be wrong. The germline gives CDR1 MNHEY, CDR2 SVGAGI. There are 14 residues in the CDR3. The CDR3 coding sequence is TGTGCCAGCACCCGTATAGCGGGAGCGGGCGAGCAGTACTTC. This codes for CASTRIAGAGEQYF.

The rearrangement uses TRBV5-6 and TRBJ2-1, with TRBD1 matching 7 bases. CDR3 size: 16 residues. Looked up from germline, CDR1 is SGHDT and CDR2 is YYEEEE. The junction had 6 bases not matched to a gene; V was cut back by 3 bases and J by 0 bases. DNA of the CDR3: TGTGCCAGCAGCTCCGACAGGGTCATCTCCTACAATGAGCAGTTCTTC. Its translation: CASSSDRVISYNEQFF.

V and J are TRBV6-5 and TRBJ2-5, with D possibly being TRBD2 (5 bases). Trimming took off 7 bases at V and 1 base at J, with 13 bases between the two ends. The CDR3 covers 14 residues. CDR1 MNHEY and CDR2 SVGAGI come from the germline V gene. The CDR3 DNA reads TGTGCCAGCAAGGGAGACTGGCTCCAAGAGACCCAGTACTTC. Translation gives CASKGDWLQETQYF.

CDR3 loop: CASSLRDYRTDTQYF. The CDR3 nucleotides are TGTGCCAGCAGCCTACGGGACTATCGCACAGATACGCAGTATTTT. The chain is built from TRBV11-2 and TRBJ2-3; TRBD2 matches 7 bases. The CDR3 length is 15 residues. V trimming: 5 bases; J trimming: 1 base; junction bases outside the gene matches: 6. Per the germline V gene, CDR1 is SGHAT and CDR2 is FQNNGV.

Comments on this clone: The sample has other DNA sequences that encode this CDR3 too. The genes are TRBV30 and TRBJ1-2; D is uncertain. Germline loops: CDR1 GTSNPN, CDR2 SVGIG (reference sequence). This CDR3 is built from 10 residues. Trimming removed 3 bases from V and 6 bases from J, with 5 bases in between. This chain's CDR3 is CAWRGHGYTF. CDR3 bases: TGTGCCTGGAGGGGCCATGGCTACACCTTC.

The V call is TRBV19, the J call TRBJ1-2; perhaps TRBD1 as D (6 bases). This CDR3 has 17 amino acids. The germline CDR1 and CDR2 sequences are LNHDA and SQIVND (reference sequence). Deletions cut 5 bases from V and 1 base from J, with 20 bases between. CDR3 DNA: TGTGCCAGTAGTTTACGCACAGGGAGAAGGTTTAACTATGGCTACACCTTC. The encoded protein is CASSLRTGRRFNYGYTF. Full variable domain (outside the CDR3, taken from reference TRBV19 and TRBJ1-2): DGGITQSPKYLFRKEGQNVTLSCEQNLNHDAMYWYRQDPGQGLRLIYYSQIVNDFQKGDIAEGYSVSREKKESFPLTVTSAQKNPTAFYLCASSLRTGRRFNYGYTFGSGTRLTVV.

The CDR3 protein is CASSLTENRGRTAFF. The CDR3 DNA reads as TGTGCCAGCAGCTTAACGGAGAACAGGGGGCGAACTGCTTTCTTT. The chain combines TRBV11-1 with TRBJ1-1, with 9 bases that match TRBD1. The germline CDR1 and CDR2 sequences are SGHAT and FQDESV (reference sequence). V shed 2 bases and J 11 bases; nucleotides not matched to a gene: 12. The CDR3 extends over 15 amino acids.

This sequence joins TRBV9 and TRBJ1-5; TRBD1 matches at 7 bases. Trimming at V came to 4 bases and at J to 1 base, leaving 5 bases not matched to a gene. This CDR3 is 15 amino acids long. Germline V gene lookup returns CDR1 SGDLS and CDR2 YYNGEE. The CDR3 bases are TGTGCCAGCAGCCTCAGGGGGGACAGCAATCAGCCCCAGCATTTT. It translates to CASSLRGDSNQPQHF. Variable domain in full (rest from reference TRBV9 and TRBJ1-5): DSGVTQTPKHLITATGQRVTLRCSPRSGDLSVYWYQQSLDQGLQFLIQYYNGEERAKGNILERFSAQQFPDLHSELNLSSLELGDSALYFCASSLRGDSNQPQHFGDGTRLSIL.

The rearrangement uses TRBV9 and TRBJ2-7; D may be TRBD2 (6 bases). CDR3 size: 13 residues. The germline V gene has CDR1 SGDLS and CDR2 YYNGEE. With 4 bases removed from V and 6 bases from J, the gap between germline ends came to 14 bases. CDR3 in DNA: TGTGCCAGCAGCCCAAGAGGACTACCCGAGCAGTACTTC. Protein product: CASSPRGLPEQYF.

This clone was picked up a small number of times. This chain joins TRBV2 and TRBJ1-1, with D maybe TRBD1 (6 bases). The CDR3 has 13 amino acids. Trimming took off 5 bases at V and 4 bases at J, with 11 bases between the two ends. Germline values: CDR1 SNHLY, CDR2 FYNNEI. CDR3 nucleotide sequence: TGTGCCAGCAGTCCACAGGGTTTCACTGAAGCTTTCTTT. This translates into CASSPQGFTEAFF.

The chain has TRBV27 and TRBJ2-7; 7 bases match TRBD2. CDR1 MNHEY and CDR2 SMNVEV come from the germline V gene (reference sequence). Trimming cost V 8 bases and J 0 bases; bases outside gene matches: 4. The CDR3 has 13 amino acids. CDR3 residues: CASRDYRSYEQYF. CDR3 coding DNA: TGTGCCAGCCGGGACTACCGCTCCTACGAGCAGTACTTC.

The V and J genes are TRBV7-2 and TRBJ2-2; TRBD2 matches 9 bases. This CDR3 contains 15 residues. Per the germline V gene, CDR1 is SGHTA and CDR2 is FQGNSA. V shed 6 bases and J 7 bases; nucleotides not matched to a gene: 9. CDR3 DNA: TGTGCCAGCAGTTCTAGCGGGACCGGTGGCGGGGAGCTGTTTTTT. Protein: CASSSSGTGGGELFF.

This clone was picked up a small number of times. The gene calls are TRBV2 and TRBJ2-2, with D tentatively TRBD2 (5 bases). Germline V lookup: CDR1 SNHLY, CDR2 FYNNEI. V gave up 2 bases and J gave up 8 bases, with 15 bases separating them. The CDR3 has 15 amino acids. CDR3 bases: TGTGCCAGCAGTGAATGGACTGTCCGTAATGGGGAGCTGTTTTTT. Its protein is CASSEWTVRNGELFF. The whole variable domain, filled in from reference TRBV2 and TRBJ2-2, reads EPEVTQTPSHQVTQMGQEVILRCVPISNHLYFYWYRQILGQKVEFLVSFYNNEISEKSEIFDDQFSVERPDGSNFTLKIRSTKLEDSAMYFCASSEWTVRNGELFFGEGSRLTVL.

V and J are TRBV9 and TRBJ1-2; D unresolved. Between the trimmed V and J ends, which lost 4 bases and 0 bases, there was a span of 13 bases. The CDR3 extends over 15 amino acids. Germline-derived CDR1 and CDR2 are SGDLS and YYNGEE. The CDR3 reads CASSPRAPANYGYTF. In DNA, the CDR3 is TGTGCCAGCAGCCCCCGGGCCCCAGCTAACTATGGCTACACCTTC.

The genes are TRBV10-3 and TRBJ2-3, with D uncertain. V shed 5 bases and J shed 2 bases, with 11 bases lying between them. Germline CDR1 is ENHRY and CDR2 is SYGVKD. This CDR3 contains 14 residues. The CDR3 sequence: CAISRVGPTDTQYF. The CDR3 nucleotides are TGTGCCATCAGTCGGGTCGGCCCCACAGATACGCAGTATTTT.

CDR3 protein: CASSLSYGWSRTGSETQYF. CDR3 bases: TGTGCCAGCAGTTTATCGTATGGTTGGTCCCGGACAGGTAGCGAGACCCAGTACTTC. The V call is TRBV27, the J call TRBJ2-5; TRBD1 matches at 7 bases. V dropped 0 bases and J dropped 5; count of bases not matched to a gene: 18. The CDR3 is 19 residues long. Germline V gene lookup returns CDR1 MNHEY and CDR2 SMNVEV (reference sequence).

This chain links TRBV5-1 with TRBJ1-1, with D perhaps matching TRBD1 (5 bases). The length of the CDR3 is 13 residues. Germline lookup yields CDR1 SGHRS and CDR2 YFSETQ. V was clipped by 0 bases and J by 5 bases, with 8 bases between them. The CDR3 DNA follows: TGCGCCAGCAGCTTGGGGGGGAGGACTGAAGCTTTCTTT. This codes for CASSLGGRTEAFF. The entire variable domain, with the rest obtained from reference TRBV5-1 and TRBJ1-1, is as follows: KAGVTQTPRYLIKTRGQQVTLSCSPISGHRSVSWYQQTPGQGLQFLFEYFSETQRNKGNFPGRFSGRQFSNSRSEMNVSTLELGDSALYLCASSLGGRTEAFFGQGTRLTVV.

The genes are TRBV18 and TRBJ1-1, with a weak D call TRBD1 (5 bases). There are 18 residues in the CDR3. V was pared by 0 bases and J by 1 base, with 18 bases between. CDR1 is KGHSH and CDR2 is LQKENI in the germline V gene. CDR3 in amino acids: CASSPPNAGPKGNTEAFF. CDR3 nucleotides: TGTGCCAGCTCACCACCTAATGCAGGGCCGAAGGGGAACACTGAAGCTTTCTTT.

This chain links TRBV12-5 with TRBJ2-1; D uncertain. The length of the CDR3 is 14 residues. Looked up from germline, CDR1 is LGHNT and CDR2 is FRNRAP. The V end was cut by 6 bases, the J end by 7 bases, with 16 bases between. The CDR3 protein is CASGPGQFGNEQFF. Written as DNA, the CDR3 is TGTGCTAGTGGCCCGGGCCAATTTGGGAATGAGCAGTTCTTC. Supplemented by reference TRBV12-5 and TRBJ2-1, the full variable domain reads DARVTQTPRHKVTEMGQEVTMRCQPILGHNTVFWYRQTMMQGLELLAYFRNRAPLDDSGMPKDRFSAEMPDATLATLKIQPSEPRDSAVYFCASGPGQFGNEQFFGPGTRLTVL.

Regarding this clone: An end of the junction does not agree with germline; a read error may underlie this. The chain uses TRBV9 and TRBJ1-3; no reliable D call. Germline lookup yields CDR1 SGDLS and CDR2 YYNGEE. The CDR3 extends over 15 amino acids. For the CDR3, the DNA is TGTGCCGGCAGCGTCGGACGGTTCTCTGGAAACACCATATATTTT. The encoded protein is CAGSVGRFSGNTIYF.